This TCR beta chain was captured in a study of blood T cells in healthy people across ages. PCR was performed a second time for roughly 7 to 12 cycles using a sample-barcoded 5' primer and a J-beta primer mix. Each CDR3 protein gets one entry after TCRdb re-called the 5' RACE reads with MiXCR. The table records roughly 1.5 million distinct CDR3 sequences, 35% to 45% of them present only once. The CDR3 has 13 amino acids. CDR1 and CDR2 (germline): SEHNR, FQNEAQ (reference sequence). About this clonotype: A junction boundary mismatches the germline segment, possibly from a read error.

This receptor was taken from a woman under 30 in good health. Material: blood. The chain has TRBV7-9 and TRBJ1-6, with D unclear. For the CDR3, the DNA is TGTGCCAGCAGCTTGGGCCCTAATTCACCCCCCCACTTT. The encoded protein is CASSLGPNSPPHF. The full variable domain, in which reference TRBV7-9 and TRBJ1-6 provide the parts outside the CDR3, is DTGVSQNPRHKITKRGQNVTFRCDPISEHNRLYWYRQTLGQGPEFLTYFQNEAQLEKSRLLSDRFSAERPKGSFSTLEIQRTEQGDSAMYLCASSLGPNSPPHFGNGTRLTVT.